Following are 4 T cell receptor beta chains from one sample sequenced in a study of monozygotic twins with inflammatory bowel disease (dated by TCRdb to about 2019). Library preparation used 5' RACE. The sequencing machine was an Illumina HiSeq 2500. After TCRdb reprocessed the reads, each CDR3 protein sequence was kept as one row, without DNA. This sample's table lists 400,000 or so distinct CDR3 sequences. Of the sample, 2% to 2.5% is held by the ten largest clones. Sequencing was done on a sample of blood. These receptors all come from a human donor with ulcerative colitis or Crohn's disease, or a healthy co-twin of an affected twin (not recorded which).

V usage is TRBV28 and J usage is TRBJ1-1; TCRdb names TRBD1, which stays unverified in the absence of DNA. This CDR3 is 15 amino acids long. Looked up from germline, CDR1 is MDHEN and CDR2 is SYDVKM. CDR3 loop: CASILRDRINTEAFF. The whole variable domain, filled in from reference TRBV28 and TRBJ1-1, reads DVKVTQSSRYLVKRTGEKVFLECVQDMDHENMFWYRQDPGLGLRLIYFSYDVKMKEKGDIPEGYSVSREKKERFSLILESASTNQTSMYLCASILRDRINTEAFFGQGTRLTVV.

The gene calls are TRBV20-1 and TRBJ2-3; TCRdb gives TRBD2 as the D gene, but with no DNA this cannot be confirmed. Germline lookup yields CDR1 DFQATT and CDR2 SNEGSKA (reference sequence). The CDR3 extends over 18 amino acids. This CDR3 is CSARDIRASGSRTDTQYF.

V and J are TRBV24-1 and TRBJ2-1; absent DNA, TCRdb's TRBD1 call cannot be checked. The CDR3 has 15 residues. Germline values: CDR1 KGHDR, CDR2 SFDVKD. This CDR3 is CATSDTTGNGNEQFF.

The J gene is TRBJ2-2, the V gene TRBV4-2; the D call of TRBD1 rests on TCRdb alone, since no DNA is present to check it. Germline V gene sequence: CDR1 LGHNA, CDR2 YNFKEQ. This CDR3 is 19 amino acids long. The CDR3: CASSQDMAPGTGDTGELFF.